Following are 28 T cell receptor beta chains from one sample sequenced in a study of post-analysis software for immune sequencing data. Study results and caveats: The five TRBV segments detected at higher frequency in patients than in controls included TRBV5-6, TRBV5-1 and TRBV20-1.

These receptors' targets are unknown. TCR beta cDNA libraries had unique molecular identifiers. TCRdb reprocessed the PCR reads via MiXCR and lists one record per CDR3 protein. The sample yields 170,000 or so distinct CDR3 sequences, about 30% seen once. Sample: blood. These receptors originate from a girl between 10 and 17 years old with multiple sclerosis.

This CDR3 reads CSAPDRVGTDTQYF. The CDR3 DNA is TGCAGTGCTCCCGATAGGGTAGGAACAGATACGCAGTATTTT. This chain links TRBV20-1 with TRBJ2-3; no clear D. Germline CDR1 DFQATT, CDR2 SNEGSKA (reference sequence). The CDR3 loop spans 14 amino acids. V was shortened by 5 bases and J by 3 bases, with 15 bases between the two germline ends.

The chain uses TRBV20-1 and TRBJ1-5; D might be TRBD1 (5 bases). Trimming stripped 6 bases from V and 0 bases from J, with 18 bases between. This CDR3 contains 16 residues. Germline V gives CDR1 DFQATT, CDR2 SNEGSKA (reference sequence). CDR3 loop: CSASFLGGNSNQPQHF. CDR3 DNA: TGCAGTGCCAGCTTCTTGGGGGGGAATAGCAATCAGCCCCAGCATTTT.

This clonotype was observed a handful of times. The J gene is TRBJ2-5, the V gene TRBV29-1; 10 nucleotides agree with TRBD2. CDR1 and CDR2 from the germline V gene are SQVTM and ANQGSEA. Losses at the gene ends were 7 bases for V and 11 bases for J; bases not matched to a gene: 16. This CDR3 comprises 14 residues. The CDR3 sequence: CSAARVTSGSVQYF. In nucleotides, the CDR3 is TGCAGCGCCGCCAGGGTGACTAGCGGGTCTGTGCAGTACTTC. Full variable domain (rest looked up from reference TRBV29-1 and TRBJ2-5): SAVISQKPSRDICQRGTSLTIQCQVDSQVTMMFWYRQQPGQSLTLIATANQGSEATYESGFVIDKFPISRPNLTFSTLTVSNMSPEDSSIYLCSAARVTSGSVQYFGPGTRLLVL.

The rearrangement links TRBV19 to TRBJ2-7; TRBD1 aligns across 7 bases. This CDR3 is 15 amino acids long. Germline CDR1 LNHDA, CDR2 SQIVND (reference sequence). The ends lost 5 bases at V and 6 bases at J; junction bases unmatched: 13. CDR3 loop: CASSGTAGGSAEQYF. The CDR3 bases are TGTGCCAGTAGTGGTACGGCAGGGGGAAGTGCCGAGCAGTACTTC. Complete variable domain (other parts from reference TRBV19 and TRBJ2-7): DGGITQSPKYLFRKEGQNVTLSCEQNLNHDAMYWYRQDPGQGLRLIYYSQIVNDFQKGDIAEGYSVSREKKESFPLTVTSAQKNPTAFYLCASSGTAGGSAEQYFGPGTRLTVT.

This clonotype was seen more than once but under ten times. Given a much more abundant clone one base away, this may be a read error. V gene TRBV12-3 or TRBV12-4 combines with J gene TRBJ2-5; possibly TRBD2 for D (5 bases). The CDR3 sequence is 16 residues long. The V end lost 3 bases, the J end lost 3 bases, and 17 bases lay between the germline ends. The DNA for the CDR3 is TGTGCCAGCAGTTTCCCGGAAGTGGGGAGCGAAGAGACCCAGTACTTC. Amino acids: CASSFPEVGSEETQYF.

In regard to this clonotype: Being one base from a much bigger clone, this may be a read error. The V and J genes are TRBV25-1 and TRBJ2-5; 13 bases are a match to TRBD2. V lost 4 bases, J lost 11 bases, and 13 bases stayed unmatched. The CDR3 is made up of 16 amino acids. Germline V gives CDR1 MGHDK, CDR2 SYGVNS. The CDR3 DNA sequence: TGTGCCAGCAGTGGGACTAGCGGGAGAGGAAGCAATGAGCAGTACTTC. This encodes CASSGTSGRGSNEQYF.

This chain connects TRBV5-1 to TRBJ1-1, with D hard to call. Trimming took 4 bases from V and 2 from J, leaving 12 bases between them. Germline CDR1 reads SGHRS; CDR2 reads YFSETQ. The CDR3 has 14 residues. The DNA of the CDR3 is TGCGCCAGCAGCCCCTCCCGCGGAAACACTGAAGCTTTCTTT. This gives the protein CASSPSRGNTEAFF.

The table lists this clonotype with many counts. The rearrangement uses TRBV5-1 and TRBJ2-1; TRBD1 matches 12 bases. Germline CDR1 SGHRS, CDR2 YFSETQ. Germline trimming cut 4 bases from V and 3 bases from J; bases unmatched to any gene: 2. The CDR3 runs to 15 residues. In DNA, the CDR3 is TGCGCCAGCAGCCGGGACAGGGGGCGCTACAATGAGCAGTTCTTC. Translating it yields CASSRDRGRYNEQFF.

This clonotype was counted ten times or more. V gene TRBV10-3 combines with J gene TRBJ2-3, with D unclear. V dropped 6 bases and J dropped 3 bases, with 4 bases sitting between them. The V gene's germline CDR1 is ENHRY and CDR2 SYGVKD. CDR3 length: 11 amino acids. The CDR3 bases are TGTGCCATCAGCAGAACAGATACGCAGTATTTT. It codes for CAISRTDTQYF.

Written as DNA, the CDR3 is TGTGCCAGCAGTACCTCGACTAGCGGATACTACAATGAGCAGTTCTTC. This codes for CASSTSTSGYYNEQFF. The gene calls are TRBV6-2 or TRBV6-3 and TRBJ2-1, with TRBD2 matching over 9 bases. Trimming took 5 bases from V and 3 from J; bases not matched to a gene: 8. The length of the CDR3 is 16 residues. Germline V gene lookup returns CDR1 MNHEY and CDR2 SVGEGT.

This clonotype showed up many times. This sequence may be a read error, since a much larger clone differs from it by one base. CDR3 nucleotide sequence: TGTGCCAGCAGTTGGCCGGGACAGGGACTGTGGGAGCAGTACTTC. It encodes CASSWPGQGLWEQYF. J is TRBJ2-5 and V is TRBV27; 9 bases map to TRBD1. The J segment lost 11 bases and the V segment lost 4 bases, leaving 14 bases of the junction unmatched. The CDR3 runs 15 residues. Germline V gene sequence: CDR1 MNHEY, CDR2 SMNVEV (reference sequence).

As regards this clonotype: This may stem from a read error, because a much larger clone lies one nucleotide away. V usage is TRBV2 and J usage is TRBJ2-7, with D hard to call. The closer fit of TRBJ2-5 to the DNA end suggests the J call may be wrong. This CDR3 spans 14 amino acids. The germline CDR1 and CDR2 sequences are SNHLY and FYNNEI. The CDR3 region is CASTRYRRGETQYF. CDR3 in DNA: TGTGCCAGCACCAGATACCGGCGAGGAGAGACCCAGTACTTC.

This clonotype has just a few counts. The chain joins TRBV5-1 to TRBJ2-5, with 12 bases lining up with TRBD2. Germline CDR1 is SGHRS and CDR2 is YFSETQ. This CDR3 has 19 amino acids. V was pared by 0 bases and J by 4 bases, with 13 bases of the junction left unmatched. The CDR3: CASSLAGLAGIGRRETQYF. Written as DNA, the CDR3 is TGCGCCAGCAGCTTGGCCGGACTAGCGGGAATAGGTCGTCGAGAGACCCAGTACTTC.

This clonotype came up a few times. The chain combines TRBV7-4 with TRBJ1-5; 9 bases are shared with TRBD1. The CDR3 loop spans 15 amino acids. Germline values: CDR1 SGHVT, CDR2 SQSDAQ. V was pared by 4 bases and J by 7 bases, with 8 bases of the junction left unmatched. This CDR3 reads CASSSDRGVGQPQHF. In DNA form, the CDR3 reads TGTGCCAGCAGCTCAGACAGGGGGGTCGGACAGCCCCAGCATTTT.

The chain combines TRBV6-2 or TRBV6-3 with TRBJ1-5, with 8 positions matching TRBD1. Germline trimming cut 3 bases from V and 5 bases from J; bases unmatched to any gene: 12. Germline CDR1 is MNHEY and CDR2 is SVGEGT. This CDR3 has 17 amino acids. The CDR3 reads CASSYTLAGGFHQPQHF. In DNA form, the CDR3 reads TGTGCCAGCAGTTATACTTTGGCAGGGGGCTTCCATCAGCCCCAGCATTTT.

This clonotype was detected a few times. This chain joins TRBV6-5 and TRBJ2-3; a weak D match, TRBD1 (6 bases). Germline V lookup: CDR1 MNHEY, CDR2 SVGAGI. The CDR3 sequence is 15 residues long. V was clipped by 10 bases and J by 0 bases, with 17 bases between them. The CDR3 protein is CAIKPRTASTDTQYF. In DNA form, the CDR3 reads TGTGCCATCAAACCCCGGACAGCTAGCACAGATACGCAGTATTTT.

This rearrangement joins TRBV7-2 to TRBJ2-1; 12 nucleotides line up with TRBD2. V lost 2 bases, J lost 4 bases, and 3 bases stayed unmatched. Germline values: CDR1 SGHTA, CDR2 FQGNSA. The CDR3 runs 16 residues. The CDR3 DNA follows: TGTGCCAGCAGCTTAAAGGGGACTAGCGGGTACAATGAGCAGTTCTTC. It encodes CASSLKGTSGYNEQFF.

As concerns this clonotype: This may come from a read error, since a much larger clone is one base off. CDR3 in DNA: TGTGCCAGCAACCAAGGTCCGGGACTTTTCTCCTACAATGAGCAGTTCTTC. It yields the protein CASNQGPGLFSYNEQFF. This rearrangement joins TRBV3-1 to TRBJ2-1; tentative D call: TRBD2 (6 bases). The CDR3 contains 17 residues. Per the germline V gene, CDR1 is LGHDT and CDR2 is YNNKEL (reference sequence).

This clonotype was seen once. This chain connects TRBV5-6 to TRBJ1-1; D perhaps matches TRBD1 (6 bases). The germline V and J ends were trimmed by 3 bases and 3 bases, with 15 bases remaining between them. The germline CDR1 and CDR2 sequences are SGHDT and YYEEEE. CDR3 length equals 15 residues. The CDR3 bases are TGTGCCAGCAGCTCCACGGGGGGGCGGCACACTGAAGCTTTCTTT. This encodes CASSSTGGRHTEAFF.

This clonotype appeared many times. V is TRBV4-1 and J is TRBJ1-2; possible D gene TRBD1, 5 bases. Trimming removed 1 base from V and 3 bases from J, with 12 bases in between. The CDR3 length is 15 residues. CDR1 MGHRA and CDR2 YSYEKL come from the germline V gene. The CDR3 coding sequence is TGCGCCAGCAGCCAAGGCCCAGGGACGGACTATGGCTACACCTTC. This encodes CASSQGPGTDYGYTF.

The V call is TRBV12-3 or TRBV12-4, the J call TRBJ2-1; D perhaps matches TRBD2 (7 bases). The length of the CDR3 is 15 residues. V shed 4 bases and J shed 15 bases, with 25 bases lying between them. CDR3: CASSSGQGRVETRFF. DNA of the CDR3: TGTGCCAGCAGTTCGGGACAAGGGAGGGTAGAGACCCGGTTCTTC.

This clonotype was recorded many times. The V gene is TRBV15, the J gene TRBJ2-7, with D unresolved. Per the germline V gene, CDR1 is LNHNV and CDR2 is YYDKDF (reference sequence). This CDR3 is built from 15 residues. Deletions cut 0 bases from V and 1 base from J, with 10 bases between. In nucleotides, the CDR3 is TGTGCCACCAGCAGAGATCAACACGGTTCCTACGAGCAGTACTTC. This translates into CATSRDQHGSYEQYF.

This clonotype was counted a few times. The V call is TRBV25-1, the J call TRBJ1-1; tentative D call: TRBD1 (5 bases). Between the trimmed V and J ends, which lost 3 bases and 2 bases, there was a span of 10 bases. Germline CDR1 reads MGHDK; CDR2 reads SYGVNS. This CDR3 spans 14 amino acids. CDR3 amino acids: CASSEWGGNTEAFF. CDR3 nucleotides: TGTGCCAGCAGTGAGTGGGGGGGAAACACTGAAGCTTTCTTT.

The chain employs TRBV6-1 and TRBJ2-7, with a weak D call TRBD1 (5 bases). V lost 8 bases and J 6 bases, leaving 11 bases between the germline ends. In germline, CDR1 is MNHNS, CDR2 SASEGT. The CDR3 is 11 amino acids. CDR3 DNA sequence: TGTGCCAGCCGAGTAGGGGTCGAGCAGTACTTC. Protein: CASRVGVEQYF.

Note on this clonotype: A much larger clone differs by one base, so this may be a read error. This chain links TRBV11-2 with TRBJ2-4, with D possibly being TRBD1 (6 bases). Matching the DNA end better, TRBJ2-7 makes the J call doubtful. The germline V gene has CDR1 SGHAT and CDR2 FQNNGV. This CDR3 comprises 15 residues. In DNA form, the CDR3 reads TGTGCCAGCAGCCCCCCTGAAGGGGGAGCCTGCGAGCAGTACTTC. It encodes CASSPPEGGACEQYF.

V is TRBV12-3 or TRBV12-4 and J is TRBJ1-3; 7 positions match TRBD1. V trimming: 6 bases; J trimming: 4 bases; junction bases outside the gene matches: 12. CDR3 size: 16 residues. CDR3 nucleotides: TGTGCCAGCAGCCCAGCCGACAGGGACGCCGGAAACACCATATATTTT. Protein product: CASSPADRDAGNTIYF.

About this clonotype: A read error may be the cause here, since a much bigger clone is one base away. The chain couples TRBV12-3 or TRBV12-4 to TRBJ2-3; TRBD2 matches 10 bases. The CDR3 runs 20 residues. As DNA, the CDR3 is TGTGCCAGCAGACCCCTCAGGGGGCTAGCGGGAGAGCCAGCACAAGATGCGCAGTATTTT. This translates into CASRPLRGLAGEPAQDAQYF.

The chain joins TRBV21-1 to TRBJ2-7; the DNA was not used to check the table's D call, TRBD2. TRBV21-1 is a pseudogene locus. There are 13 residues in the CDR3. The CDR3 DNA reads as TGTGCCAGCATCGGGCTAGCGGGAGATCCGGAGTACTTC. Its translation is CASIGLAGDPEYF.